This T cell receptor beta chain was recovered during a study of blood T cell repertoires in COVID-19 (TCRdb year 2020). Regarding the complete study: Collaborator samples came from the United States, Italy and Spain and covered acute and convalescent phases of COVID-19. The prospective study material was composed of cDNA or gDNA derived from T cells, B-cell-depleted T cells, or PBMCs. Deeply sampled blood TCRbeta repertoires from subjects exposed to, actively infected with, or recovered from COVID-19 were included in the dataset. The repertoires were made available in a free public database intended to serve as a resource for research on the immune response to SARS-CoV-2. The samples were drawn from two sources: the first 160 participants of the ongoing ImmuneRACE study, and some 1,300 subjects contributed by 6 global collaborators. A de-identified subject ID, COVID-19 status, age in years and sex were almost always included in the sample metadata. HLA class I and class II types, where available, came from metadata supplied by the sample provider rather than from assay-based typing.

Its CDR3 holds 16 amino acids, cysteine through phenylalanine. Only the CDR3 DNA stays, 48 bases, in frame from base 1. After removal of 3 bases from V and 2 bases from J, the junction retains 7 bases not matched to a gene. Looking up the germline V gene yields CDR1 SGHTA and CDR2 FQGNSA. On the study overall, not on this receptor specifically: The amount of clinical and demographic metadata varied by source and participant and was provided uncurated.

TCRbeta CDR3 regions were amplified from genomic DNA using the immunoSEQ Assay, a bias-controlled multiplex PCR. Per the original workflow: Within the assay, amplification of reference gene primers was used to estimate how many nucleated cells each sample contained. Sequence reads were collapsed and filtered to measure the absolute abundance of every unique TCRbeta CDR3 rearrangement. For each sample, productive Simpson clonality was calculated as the square root of Simpson's diversity index across productive rearrangements. TCRdb took over this immuneACCESS table, retaining in-frame rearrangements with V and J assigned. Such tables are incomplete; in checked studies, under half of the missing clones stem from an unresolved V gene, and the remainder is unexplained. V and J calls plus clone size are reproduced from that table; the DNA served to infer D and trimming. This sample gives some 300,000 clones in total; 70% to 90% of them show up just once. Jointly, the top ten make up 6% to 8% of the sample.

For this clone: No antigen is known for it. No quality values exist for individual bases; no much larger clone is one base distant.

In Seattle, one collaborating source enrolled patients while the infection was active and tracked those patients longitudinally over the course of disease. The collaborating institutions used their own protocols to collect whole blood in K2EDTA tubes. For TCRbeta analysis, collaborators shipped samples in one of three forms: frozen whole blood, isolated PBMCs, or DNA extracted from either of those sample types. In this chain, TRBV7-2 is recombined with TRBJ1-3; TRBD1 agrees with 7 junctional bases. The sample taken for sequencing was peripheral blood. The receptor was derived from a woman between 50 and 59 years old with COVID-19, enrolled during active disease. The nucleotides are TGTGCCAGCAGCTTCATAGGACAGGTCGCTGGAAACACCATATATTTT. It encodes CASSFIGQVAGNTIYF.